The clone carrying this T cell receptor (beta chain) was counted a few times. The antigen is unknown. The data belong to a study of T-cell reconstitution after alpha-beta-depleted transplantation in children. Broader study findings: Some patients owed their high day-60 TCRbeta diversity to surviving recipient T cells and thymic progenitors. Alpha-beta T cells present about two months after transplant were reported to originate from several hundred expanded graft clones.

The library targeted TCRbeta and was prepared with unique molecular identifiers. TCRdb reanalysed the PCR reads using MiXCR and keeps one entry per CDR3 protein. Among a few hundred thousand distinct CDR3 sequences listed, 25% to 30% were seen once. V was clipped by 2 bases and J by 5 bases; unmatched bases: 7. This CDR3 spans 14 amino acids. Per germline, CDR1 SGHRS and CDR2 YFSETQ. The genes are TRBV5-1 and TRBJ2-7, with 7 positions matching TRBD2. The receptor comes from a boy less than two years old with Wiskott-Aldrich syndrome, due to receive a stem cell transplant. The sequences come from PBMCs, collected before TCRalphabeta/CD19-depleted stem cell transplant. The chain's CDR3 is CASSLGGRSNEQYF. The CDR3 bases are TGCGCCAGCAGCTTAGGCGGGAGAAGTAACGAGCAGTACTTC.